This TCR beta chain was profiled in a study of shared clonotypes between healthy human individuals. At a deep level, the assay was run. The method was immunoSEQ multiplex PCR; TCRdb's version includes in-frame clones alone and lacks a portion of them. Seen here are approximately 530,000 clones, 95% to 97% observed once, and the top ten hold 0.05% to 0.07%. CD4+ cells underwent separation, giving CD45RA+ naive and CD45RA-negative memory subsets. The V end lost 6 bases, the J end lost 7 bases, and 16 bases lay between the germline ends. The CDR3 is 13 residues long. Germline V CDR1 and CDR2: MDHEN, SYDVKM. This clone was detected a few times.

The chain employs TRBV28 and TRBJ2-7; TRBD2 might be the D (6 bases). This sequence was found in a young woman in good health. The sample comprised naive CD4+ T cells sorted from blood. Subset given: CD45RA+ positively selected. CDR3 sequence reads: CASSSPTRREQYF. The CDR3 DNA follows: TGTGCCAGCAGCTCACCGACTAGGAGGGAGCAGTACTTC. The full variable domain, rest sourced from reference TRBV28 and TRBJ2-7, is DVKVTQSSRYLVKRTGEKVFLECVQDMDHENMFWYRQDPGLGLRLIYFSYDVKMKEKGDIPEGYSVSREKKERFSLILESASTNQTSMYLCASSSPTRREQYFGPGTRLTVT.